This is a list of T cell receptor beta chains from one sample in a study of cytomegalovirus exposure and HLA in healthy donors. Generated by immunoSEQ multiplex PCR, the TCRdb table keeps only in-frame clones and is missing some. The sample lists 90,000 to 120,000 clones; over 70% were seen once. Sequencing was done on a sample of PBMCs. These receptors came from a man aged 25-45 years in good health and CMV-seronegative. Each CDR3 is given with its conserved first and last residue. D genes are given only for firm matches. For some rows the clone size is stated as once, few or many, or as a class when expanded; others skip it.

j_call d_call clone_size v_call cdr3_aa cdr3_nt
TRBJ2-1 TRBD1 NA TRBV11-3 CASSRGGQGANEQFF TGTGCCAGCAGCCGCGGTGGACAGGGGGCAAACGAGCAGTTCTTC
TRBJ2-5 TRBD1 NA TRBV11-2 CASSFGTGVSETQYF TGTGCCAGCAGCTTTGGGACAGGGGTTTCGGAGACCCAGTACTTC
TRBJ2-5 TRBD1 NA TRBV11-2 CASSKGTVQETQYF TGTGCCAGCAGCAAAGGGACAGTCCAAGAGACCCAGTACTTC
TRBJ1-2 NA once TRBV28 CASLSNYGYTF TGTGCCAGCCTGAGTAACTATGGCTACACCTTC
TRBJ1-1 NA few TRBV2 CASSAYRSGFF TGTGCCAGCAGTGCCTACAGGTCCGGTTTCTTT
TRBJ2-7 TRBD1 NA TRBV7-9 CASSGPRGSQGEQYF TGTGCCAGCAGCGGACCCAGGGGGTCCCAGGGAGAGCAGTACTTC
TRBJ2-3 TRBD2 NA TRBV6-5 CASSLGGVIDTQYF TGTGCCAGCAGCCTGGGGGGGGTTATTGATACGCAGTATTTT
TRBJ2-7 NA NA TRBV30 CAWRERPVPTYEQYF TGTGCCTGGAGGGAGCGGCCCGTCCCTACATACGAGCAGTACTTC
TRBJ2-2 TRBD1 NA TRBV6-1 CASSTRQGSAGELFF TGTGCCAGCAGTACTCGACAGGGTTCCGCCGGGGAGCTGTTTTTT
TRBJ2-3 NA NA TRBV25-1 CASSAVASDTQYF TGTGCCAGCAGTGCGGTAGCGTCAGATACGCAGTATTTT
TRBJ1-2 TRBD1 NA TRBV5-4 CASSRTGDYGYTF TGTGCCAGCAGCCGGACAGGCGACTATGGCTACACCTTC
TRBJ2-1 NA NA TRBV10-2 CASGLYSYNEQFF TGCGCCAGCGGGCTTTACTCCTACAATGAGCAGTTCTTC
TRBJ2-7 NA NA TRBV20-1 CSAIRGYEQYF TGCAGTGCTATCCGGGGGTACGAGCAGTACTTC
TRBJ2-3 TRBD2 NA TRBV4-1 CASSQNLLADTQYF TGCGCCAGCAGCCAAAACCTCCTAGCGGACACGCAGTATTTT
TRBJ2-7 TRBD2 few TRBV25-1 CASSLGGSGTYEQYF TGTGCCAGCAGTTTGGGAGGGAGCGGAACCTACGAGCAGTACTTC
TRBJ2-6 NA NA TRBV5-3 CARSLICMAGANVLTF TGTGCCAGAAGCCTAATCTGTATGGCTGGGGCCAACGTCCTGACTTTC
TRBJ1-2 NA NA TRBV6-5 CASSLGRMNYGYTF TGTGCCAGCAGTTTGGGGCGGATGAACTATGGCTACACCTTC
TRBJ1-4 NA NA TRBV7-9 CASSRGGGTNEKLFF TGTGCCAGCAGCCGTGGGGGGGGGACTAATGAAAAACTGTTTTTT
TRBJ1-5 TRBD1 NA TRBV6-1 CASIFDRDHQPQHF TGTGCCAGCATTTTTGACAGGGACCATCAGCCCCAGCATTTT
TRBJ2-2 NA NA TRBV4-2 CASSPGGWEFVGELFF TGTGCCAGCAGCCCCGGGGGATGGGAGTTTGTCGGGGAGCTGTTTTTT
TRBJ2-1 NA NA TRBV2 CATRNRDVGEQFF TGTGCCACAAGGAACAGGGACGTTGGTGAGCAGTTCTTC
TRBJ1-6 TRBD1 NA TRBV7-2 CASSPGTGLDSPLHF TGTGCCAGCAGCCCCGGGACAGGGCTTGATTCACCCCTCCACTTT
TRBJ1-2 NA once TRBV5-1 CASSLAPDIGYTF TGCGCCAGCAGCTTGGCGCCAGATATAGGCTACACCTTC
TRBJ2-1 NA NA TRBV21-1 CASSTRDREPFAPGSYNEQFF NA
TRBJ1-2 NA NA TRBV20-1 CSANTGLGYTF TGCAGTGCTAATACAGGGCTTGGCTACACCTTC
TRBJ1-2 NA few TRBV6-6 CATDFWVSTFPGGYTF TGTGCCACCGACTTTTGGGTCTCTACCTTTCCGGGTGGCTACACCTTC
TRBJ2-1 TRBD2 NA TRBV5-1 CASEGRGGNNEQFF TGCGCCAGCGAGGGTCGCGGGGGTAACAATGAGCAGTTCTTC
TRBJ2-7 NA NA TRBV29-1 CSVPGGSGYEQYF TGCAGCGTCCCAGGGGGGAGTGGCTACGAGCAGTACTTC
TRBJ2-3 NA NA TRBV7-9 CASSFSQTIDTQYF TGTGCCAGCAGCTTTTCACAGACGATAGATACGCAGTATTTT
TRBJ1-2 TRBD1 NA TRBV4-1 CASSQRQGVPDGYTF TGCGCCAGCAGCCAACGACAGGGGGTCCCGGATGGCTACACCTTC
TRBJ2-2 TRBD2 NA TRBV7-2 CASSLGRGTSAGELFF TGTGCCAGCAGCTTAGGCCGCGGGACTAGCGCCGGGGAGCTGTTTTTT
TRBJ2-1 TRBD1 once TRBV4-1 CASSQGTGRSYNEQFF TGCGCCAGCAGCCAAGGGACAGGACGGTCCTACAATGAGCAGTTCTTC
TRBJ1-5 NA NA TRBV30 CAWSANAGNQPQHF TGTGCCTGGAGTGCCAACGCAGGCAATCAGCCCCAGCATTTT
TRBJ2-3 NA NA TRBV29-1 CSVETGPRAQYF TGCAGCGTTGAGACAGGCCCCCGGGCGCAGTATTTT
TRBJ1-1 NA NA TRBV19 CASSIRGEAFF TGTGCCAGTAGTATCCGGGGAGAAGCTTTCTTT
TRBJ1-5 NA NA TRBV28 CASSFTGISNQPQHF TGTGCCAGCAGTTTTACAGGGATTAGCAATCAGCCCCAGCATTTT
TRBJ2-7 NA NA TRBV30 CAWSWVGGAYEQYF TGTGCCTGGAGTTGGGTAGGGGGGGCCTACGAGCAGTACTTC
TRBJ1-3 NA NA TRBV13 CASSSPSESGGNTIYF TGTGCCAGCAGCTCCCCATCTGAGTCGGGTGGAAACACCATATATTTT
TRBJ2-3 TRBD2 NA TRBV14 CASSPLVGGLAKDTQYF TGTGCCAGCAGCCCGCTGGTAGGAGGACTAGCGAAAGATACGCAGTATTTT
TRBJ2-7 NA NA TRBV6-5 CASNHRAGAGEQYF TGTGCCAGCAATCACCGGGCAGGGGCCGGCGAGCAGTACTTC
TRBJ2-5 TRBD1 few TRBV5-6 CASSPPGQGLGTQYF TGTGCCAGCAGCCCGCCGGGACAGGGACTCGGGACCCAGTACTTC
TRBJ1-4 NA once TRBV6-5 CASSLGGAEGEKLFF TGTGCCAGCAGCCTAGGGGGGGCGGAGGGGGAAAAACTGTTTTTT
TRBJ2-2 NA NA TRBV6-1 CASNWGDSYTGELFF TGTGCCAGCAATTGGGGGGACTCCTACACCGGGGAGCTGTTTTTT
TRBJ2-3 TRBD1 NA TRBV5-3 CARSWLRDRVQDTQYF TGTGCCAGAAGCTGGCTCCGGGACAGAGTCCAAGATACGCAGTATTTT
TRBJ2-2 TRBD1 NA TRBV5-1 CASSLAGQAYSGNTGELFF TGCGCCAGCAGCTTGGCAGGACAGGCTTATTCCGGGAACACCGGGGAGCTGTTTTTT